This entry concerns a single T cell receptor beta chain. Its antigen is not known. Sequencing was performed with immunoSEQ multiplex PCR; in TCRdb, only in-frame clones are kept and a portion is missing. The profile shows 100,000 to 150,000 clones, about nine tenths of them singletons. This record belongs to a study of T cell responses to AZD1222 COVID-19 vaccine. Study observations and caveats: CD4 TCRs associated with vaccination spanned spike, dominating at 160-218 and 743-854. After the peak T cell response, and only then, were repertoires sampled. The donors showed a predominance of white British ancestry and of females, with possible underestimation of clonal diversity.

The CDR3 is 12 amino acids. The V segment lost 4 bases and the J segment 11 bases; nucleotides outside the gene matches: 6. The germline CDR1 and CDR2 sequences are SGHRS and YFSETQ. This clonotype was obtained from an adult who received the AZD1222 COVID-19 vaccine. The rearrangement links TRBV5-1 to TRBJ1-1, with 9 bases fitting TRBD1. The source was peripheral blood, collected 28 days after the second AZD1222 dose. The CDR3 reads CASSRDRDSAFF. The CDR3 coding sequence is TGCGCCAGCAGCCGGGACAGGGATTCGGCTTTCTTT.